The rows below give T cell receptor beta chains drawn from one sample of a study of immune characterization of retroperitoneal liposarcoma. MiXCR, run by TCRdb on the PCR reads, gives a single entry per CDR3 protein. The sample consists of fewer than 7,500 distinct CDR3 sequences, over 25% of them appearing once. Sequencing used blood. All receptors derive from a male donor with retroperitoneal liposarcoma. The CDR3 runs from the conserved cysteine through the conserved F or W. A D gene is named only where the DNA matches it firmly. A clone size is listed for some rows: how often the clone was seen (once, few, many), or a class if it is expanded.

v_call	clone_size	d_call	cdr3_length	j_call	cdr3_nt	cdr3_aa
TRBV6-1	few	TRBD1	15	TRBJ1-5	TGTGCCAGCCAGGGACAGATCTATAGCAATCAGCCCCAGCATTTT	CASQGQIYSNQPQHF
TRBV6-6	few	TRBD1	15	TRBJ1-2	TGTGCCAGCAGTTACGCGGGACAGGGTTTCTATGGCTACACCTTC	CASSYAGQGFYGYTF
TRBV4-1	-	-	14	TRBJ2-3	TGTGCCAGCAGCCGGAATAGCCTAGCGGATACGCAGTATTTT	CASSRNSLADTQYF
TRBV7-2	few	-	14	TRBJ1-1	TGTGCCAGCAGCTTATCGCGACGGGGGACTGAAGCTTTCTTT	CASSLSRRGTEAFF
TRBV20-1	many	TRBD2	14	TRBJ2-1	TGCAGTGCTAAAACTAGCGGGGCCACCTACGAGCAGTTCTTC	CSAKTSGATYEQFF
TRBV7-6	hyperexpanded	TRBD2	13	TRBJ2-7	TGTGCCAGCAGCCCGGGGGGGGTTGACGAGCAGTACTTC	CASSPGGVDEQYF
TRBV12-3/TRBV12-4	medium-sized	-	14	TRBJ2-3	TGTGCCAGCAGTTTATCCCCGGGGGAAGGTACGCAGTATTTT	CASSLSPGEGTQYF
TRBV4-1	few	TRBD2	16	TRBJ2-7	TGCGCCAGCAGCCAAGTCCTAGCGGGAGGGAACTACGAGCAGTACTTC	CASSQVLAGGNYEQYF
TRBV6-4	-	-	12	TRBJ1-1	TGTGCCAGCAGTACGGAGAACACTGAAGCTTTCTTT	CASSTENTEAFF
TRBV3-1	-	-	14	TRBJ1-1	TGTGCCAGCAGCCAAGAGCTTGCGAACACTGAAGCTTTCTTT	CASSQELANTEAFF
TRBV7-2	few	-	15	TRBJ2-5	TGTGCCAGCAGCCCTAGCCCCGGACAGCCAGAGACCCAGTACTTC	CASSPSPGQPETQYF
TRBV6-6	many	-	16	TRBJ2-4	TGTGCCAGCAGCCAACTGACAGCGACAGCCAAAAACATTCAGTACTTC	CASSQLTATAKNIQYF
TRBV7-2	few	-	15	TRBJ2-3	TGTGCCAGCAGCTTAGGGGCGGGTGAGGCCGATACGCAGTATTTT	CASSLGAGEADTQYF
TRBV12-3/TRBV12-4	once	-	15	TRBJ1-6	TGTGCCAGCAGTTTAGCTAGCGGGAGTCTCGGCGAGCAACACTTT	CASSLASGSLGEQHF
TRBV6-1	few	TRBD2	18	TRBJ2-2	TGTGCCAGCAGTCAAAAGGGACTAGCGGGGGGGGTCACCGGGGAGCTGTTTTTT	CASSQKGLAGGVTGELFF
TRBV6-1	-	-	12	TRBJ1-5	TGTGCCAGCAGTGAATTAAGCCAGCCCCAGCATTTT	CASSELSQPQHF
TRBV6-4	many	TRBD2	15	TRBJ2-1	TGTGCCAGCAGTGACTCGACTAGCGGGAGCAATGAGCAGTTCTTC	CASSDSTSGSNEQFF
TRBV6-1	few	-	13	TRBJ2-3	TGTGCCAGCAGCGTCTCTTCTCCCTCTACGCAGTATTTT	CASSVSSPSTQYF
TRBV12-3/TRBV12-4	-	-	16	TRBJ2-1	TGTGCCAGCAGTTTAGACTACGAGTCCTCCTACAATGAGCAGTTCTTC	CASSLDYESSYNEQFF
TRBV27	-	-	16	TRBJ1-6	TGTGCCAGCACCCCGCTTCCCCGACCATATAATTCACCCCTCCACTTT	CASTPLPRPYNSPLHF
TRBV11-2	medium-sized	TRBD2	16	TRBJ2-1	TGTGCCAGCAGCCCATTGCTAGCGGGATTAGGCAATGAGCAGTTCTTC	CASSPLLAGLGNEQFF
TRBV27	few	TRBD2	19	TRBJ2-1	TGTGCCAGCAGTCCTATCCTATCTAGCGGGAGTTGGACCTACAATGAGCAGTTCTTC	CASSPILSSGSWTYNEQFF
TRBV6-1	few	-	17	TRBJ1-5	TGTGCCAGCAGTGCGTTCGGGATAGGGGCGAGCAATCAGCCCCAGCATTTT	CASSAFGIGASNQPQHF
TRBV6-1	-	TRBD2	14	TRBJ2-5	TGTGCCAGCAGTTCTAGCGGGAGAGAGGGGACCCAGTACTTC	CASSSSGREGTQYF
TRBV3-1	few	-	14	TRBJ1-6	TGTGCCAGCAGCCCCTCAACGGGGAATTCACCCCTCCACTTT	CASSPSTGNSPLHF
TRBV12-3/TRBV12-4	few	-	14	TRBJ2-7	TGTGCCAGCAGTTTCTCCGGGAGAAGGAACGAGCAGTACTTC	CASSFSGRRNEQYF
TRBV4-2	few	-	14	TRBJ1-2	TGTGCCAGCGGAAAAGGGACCCAGCTTTATGGCTACACCTTC	CASGKGTQLYGYTF
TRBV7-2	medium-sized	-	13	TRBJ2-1	TGTGCCAGCAGCTTAACCACGAACAATGAGCAGTTCTTC	CASSLTTNNEQFF
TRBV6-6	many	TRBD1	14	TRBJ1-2	TGTGCCAGCAGTTACAGGGGGACAGGGTATGGCTACACCTTC	CASSYRGTGYGYTF
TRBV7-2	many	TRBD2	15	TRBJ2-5	TGTGCCAGCAGAGAAGGACTAGCGGGGGGAGGTGAGCAGTACTTC	CASREGLAGGGEQYF
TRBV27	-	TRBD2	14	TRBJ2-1	TGTGCCAGCAGCGCCGGGACTAGTCACAATGAGCAGTTCTTC	CASSAGTSHNEQFF
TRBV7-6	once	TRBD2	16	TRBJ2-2	TGTGCCAGCAGCGCGTCGCCAGCGGGAGTGGCCGGGGAGCTGTTTTTT	CASSASPAGVAGELFF
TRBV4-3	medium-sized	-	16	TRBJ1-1	TGCGCCAGCAGCCAAGAGGCGTCACTACCGAACACTGAAGCTTTCTTT	CASSQEASLPNTEAFF
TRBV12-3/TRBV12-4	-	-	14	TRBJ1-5	TGTGCCAGCAGTTTAGGGACAGCTGGACAGCCCCAGCATTTT	CASSLGTAGQPQHF
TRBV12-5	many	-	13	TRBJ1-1	TGTGCTAGTGGTCCCCGTTCTAACACTGAAGCTTTCTTT	CASGPRSNTEAFF
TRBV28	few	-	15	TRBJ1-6	TGTGCCAGCACCCCAAACCAGGGATTTACGGCACCCCTCCACTTT	CASTPNQGFTAPLHF
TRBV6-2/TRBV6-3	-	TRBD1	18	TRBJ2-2	TGTGCCAGCAGTTATTTACCGGGACAGGGGGCGAACACCGGGGAGCTGTTTTTT	CASSYLPGQGANTGELFF